This T cell receptor beta chain comes out of a study of cytomegalovirus exposure and HLA in healthy donors. The wider study: The use of the same platform for the roughly 120 validation repertoires and the roughly 630 first-cohort repertoires was reported by a later analysis.

Sequencing was performed with immunoSEQ multiplex PCR; in TCRdb, only in-frame clones are kept and a portion is missing. Altogether more than 55,000 clones are present, about 96% being singletons, with the ten largest covering approximately 0.91%. Per the germline V gene, CDR1 is MNHEY and CDR2 is SMNVEV (reference sequence). V shed 0 bases and J shed 5 bases, with 11 bases lying between them. CDR3 length equals 14 residues. Findings of the study overall: Overall, approximately 150 TCR beta chains were annotated as cytomegalovirus-associated.

For this clone: What it recognizes is unknown.

The specimen sequenced was PBMCs. The genes are TRBV27 and TRBJ2-7; D is undetermined. The origin of this receptor is a man between 18 and 29 years old in good health and CMV-seronegative. CDR3 sequence reads: CASSLSPVLDEQYF. CDR3 DNA: TGTGCCAGCAGTTTATCCCCAGTCTTGGACGAGCAGTACTTC.